The 11 T cell receptor beta chains below come from one sample, sequenced in a study of OX40 agonist ivuxolimab in advanced cancers. Repertoires were generated with immunoSEQ multiplex PCR, while TCRdb's copy carries only in-frame clones and drops some. The sample yields 21,000 or so clones, 60% to 85% seen once. This specimen was CD4+ or CD8+ T cells sorted from blood, taken in a trial of the OX40 agonist ivuxolimab. The receptors derive from an adult with an advanced solid tumor such as melanoma, head and neck, liver or kidney cancer.

CDR3 bases: TGTGCCAGCAGTGGTCGAGGGAAGTTGCGCAATCAGCCCCAGCATTTT. Its protein is CASSGRGKLRNQPQHF. The rearrangement joins TRBV6-1 to TRBJ1-5; D unclear. The CDR3 runs 16 residues. V lost 4 bases, J lost 2 bases, and 15 bases lay in between. Germline V CDR1 and CDR2: MNHNS, SASEGT.

V gene TRBV11-3 combines with J gene TRBJ2-4; maybe TRBD1 (5 bases). The CDR3 extends over 13 amino acids. Trimming removed 5 bases at V and 7 bases at J, with 12 bases between. CDR1 is SGHNT, CDR2 YENEEA, per germline. CDR3 sequence (DNA): TGTGCCAGCAGCCTCTCCCAGGGTAACATTCAGTACTTC. Residues: CASSLSQGNIQYF.

V gene TRBV6-6 combines with J gene TRBJ2-1, with D possibly being TRBD1 (6 bases). CDR1 MNHNY and CDR2 SVGAGI come from the germline V gene (reference sequence). The CDR3 sequence is 16 residues long. The germline V and J ends were trimmed by 7 bases and 5 bases, with 21 bases remaining between them. Written as DNA, the CDR3 is TGTGCCAGCAAACCCCAGGGGAAGGGTCGTGACAATGAGCAGTTCTTC. It codes for CASKPQGKGRDNEQFF.

DNA of the CDR3: TGTGCCAGCTCACCTCCGGTGTGGGCGGACCATTACACAGATACGCAGTATTTT. Protein product: CASSPPVWADHYTDTQYF. The rearrangement uses TRBV18 and TRBJ2-3, with no clear D. Germline V CDR1 and CDR2: KGHSH, LQKENI. CDR3 length equals 18 residues. Deletions cut 3 bases from V and 2 bases from J, with 21 bases between.

The V call is TRBV7-2, the J call TRBJ2-5; D is tentatively TRBD1 or TRBD2 (5 bases each). Germline-derived CDR1 and CDR2 are SGHTA and FQGNSA. The CDR3 is made up of 12 amino acids. V lost 4 bases, J lost 13 bases, and 16 bases lay in between. The CDR3 is CASSSDGRDPYF. As DNA, the CDR3 is TGTGCCAGCAGCTCAGATGGCAGGGACCCGTACTTC.

The chain recombines TRBV6-5 with TRBJ2-7; D may correspond to TRBD1 or TRBD2 (5 bases each). The CDR3 length is 14 residues. Trimming cost V 9 bases and J 0 bases, with 15 bases left between them. Germline assignment: CDR1 MNHEY and CDR2 SVGAGI. The CDR3 reads CASNRDPFSYEQYF. In DNA, the CDR3 is TGTGCCAGTAATAGGGACCCTTTCTCCTACGAGCAGTACTTC.

V gene TRBV30 combines with J gene TRBJ2-5; 7 bases agree with TRBD1. The CDR3 runs 13 residues. After removal of 8 bases from V and 11 bases from J, the junction contained 17 bases not matched to a gene. The germline CDR1 and CDR2 sequences are GTSNPN and SVGIG (reference sequence). The CDR3 DNA sequence: TGTGCCGGGACCTTCTTAGGGGGCGCGCGGCAGTACTTC. It encodes CAGTFLGGARQYF.

The chain employs TRBV16 and TRBJ2-7; D might be TRBD1 or TRBD2, each matching 5 bases. V lost 1 base and J 7 bases, leaving 5 bases between the germline ends. The length of the CDR3 is 11 residues. CDR1 is KGHSY and CDR2 is FQNENV in the germline V gene. The CDR3 here is CASSQWGEQYF. The DNA of the CDR3 is TGTGCCAGCAGCCAATGGGGGGAGCAGTACTTC.

The rearrangement joins TRBV14 to TRBJ2-5, with D maybe TRBD1 (7 bases). The CDR3 has 16 amino acids. CDR1 SGHDN and CDR2 FVKESK come from the germline V gene. Trimming took 1 base from V and 4 from J, leaving 16 bases between them. Here the CDR3 reads CASSQAPRGARETQYF. Written as DNA, the CDR3 is TGTGCCAGCAGCCAAGCTCCCAGGGGGGCCAGAGAGACCCAGTACTTC.

Judged by abundance, this clone is medium-sized. This chain uses TRBV6-1 with TRBJ1-2; TRBD1 is a possible D gene (6 bases). The CDR3 runs 16 residues. Trimming took 1 base from V and 0 from J, leaving 12 bases between them. Looked up from germline, CDR1 is MNHNS and CDR2 is SASEGT. The CDR3 coding sequence is TGTGCCAGCAGTGAAGTCGTGGACAGCCCTAACTATGGCTACACCTTC. Amino acids: CASSEVVDSPNYGYTF.

This clone was picked up one time. This chain joins TRBV10-3 and TRBJ2-7, with D tentatively TRBD1 or TRBD2 (5 bases each). V was clipped by 6 bases and J by 3 bases, with 15 bases between them. CDR3 size: 14 residues. Germline assignment: CDR1 ENHRY and CDR2 SYGVKD. DNA for the CDR3: TGTGCCATCAGATCCGGGACGGCAATCTACGAGCAGTACTTC. Translated: CAIRSGTAIYEQYF.